The clone carrying this T cell receptor (beta chain) occurred a few times. Its antigen is undetermined. Via MiXCR, TCRdb re-called the 5' RACE reads, giving one row per CDR3 protein. The table lists 99,000 or so distinct CDR3 sequences, under 6.5% of them singletons. This CDR3 contains 16 residues. V shed 1 base and J 4 bases; nucleotides not matched to a gene: 9. The germline V gene has CDR1 MNHEY and CDR2 SVGAGI. The entry originates in a study of T cells after yellow fever vaccination. In the study overall: Researchers used SMART-Seq v4 Ultra Low Input to prepare fractions that had low cell numbers.

Study-level findings and limits: Few clonotypes appeared in both CD4 and CD8 compartments. FACS-sorted repertoires might harbor abundant contaminating clonotypes from the bulk population. The secondary response was weaker, and its peak arrived faster, on day 5 versus 15.

The sequence was collected from a man between 18 and 35 years old who received the YFV17D yellow fever vaccine. The V gene is TRBV6-5, the J gene TRBJ1-1, with 7 nucleotides matching TRBD1. This material consisted of CD8+ T cells sorted from PBMCs, taken 10 days after the yellow fever booster vaccination. CDR3 region: CASSYFPDRAGTEAFF. For the CDR3, the DNA is TGTGCCAGCAGTTACTTCCCCGACAGGGCGGGCACTGAAGCTTTCTTT.